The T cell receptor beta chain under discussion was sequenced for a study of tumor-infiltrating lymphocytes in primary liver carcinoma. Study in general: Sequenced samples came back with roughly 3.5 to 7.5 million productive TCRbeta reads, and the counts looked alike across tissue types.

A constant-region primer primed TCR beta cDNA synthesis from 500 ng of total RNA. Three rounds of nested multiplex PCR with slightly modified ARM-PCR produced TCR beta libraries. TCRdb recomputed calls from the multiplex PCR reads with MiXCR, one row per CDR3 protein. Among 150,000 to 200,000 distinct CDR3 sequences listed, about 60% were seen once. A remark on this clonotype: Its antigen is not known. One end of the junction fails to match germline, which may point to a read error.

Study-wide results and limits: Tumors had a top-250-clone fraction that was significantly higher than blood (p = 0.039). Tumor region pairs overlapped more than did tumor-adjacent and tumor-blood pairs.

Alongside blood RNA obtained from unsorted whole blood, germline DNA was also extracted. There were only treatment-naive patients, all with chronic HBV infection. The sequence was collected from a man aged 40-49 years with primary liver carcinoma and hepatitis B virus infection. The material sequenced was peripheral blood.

Here the CDR3 DNA reads TGTGTCAGCAGCCTCCGGGACGGGGGTTACAATGAGCAGCTCTTC. This sequence encodes CVSSLRDGGYNEQLF. V and J are TRBV11-3 and TRBJ2-1, with D possibly TRBD2 on 6 matching bases. Germline CDR1 and CDR2: SGHNT and YENEEA. This CDR3 comprises 15 residues.